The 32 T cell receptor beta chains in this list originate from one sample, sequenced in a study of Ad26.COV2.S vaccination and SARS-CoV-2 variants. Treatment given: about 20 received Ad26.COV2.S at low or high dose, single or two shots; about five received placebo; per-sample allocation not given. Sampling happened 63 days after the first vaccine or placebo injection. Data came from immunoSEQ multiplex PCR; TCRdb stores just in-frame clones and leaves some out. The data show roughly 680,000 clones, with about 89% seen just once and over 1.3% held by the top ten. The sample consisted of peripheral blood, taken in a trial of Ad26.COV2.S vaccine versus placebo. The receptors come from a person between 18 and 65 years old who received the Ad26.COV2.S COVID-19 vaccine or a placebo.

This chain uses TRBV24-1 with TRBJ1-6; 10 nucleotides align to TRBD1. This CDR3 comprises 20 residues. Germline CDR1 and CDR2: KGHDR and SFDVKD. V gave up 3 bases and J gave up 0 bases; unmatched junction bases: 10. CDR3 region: CATSDTTGGGRSSYNSPLHF. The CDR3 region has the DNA TGTGCCACCAGTGATACGACAGGGGGCGGAAGGAGCTCCTATAATTCACCCCTCCACTTT.

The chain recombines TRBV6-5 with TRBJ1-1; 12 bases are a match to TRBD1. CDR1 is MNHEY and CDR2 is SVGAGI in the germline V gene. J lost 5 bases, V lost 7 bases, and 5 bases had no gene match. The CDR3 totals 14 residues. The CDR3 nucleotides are TGTGCCAGCACCGGGACAGGGGGCACTACTGAAGCTTTCTTT. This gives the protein CASTGTGGTTEAFF.

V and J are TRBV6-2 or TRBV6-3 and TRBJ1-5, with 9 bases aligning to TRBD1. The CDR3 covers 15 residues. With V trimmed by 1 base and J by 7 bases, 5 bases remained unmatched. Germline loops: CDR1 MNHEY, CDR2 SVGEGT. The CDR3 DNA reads TGTGCCAGCAGTTACTTTACAGGGGGCGGACAGCCCCAGCATTTT. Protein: CASSYFTGGGQPQHF.

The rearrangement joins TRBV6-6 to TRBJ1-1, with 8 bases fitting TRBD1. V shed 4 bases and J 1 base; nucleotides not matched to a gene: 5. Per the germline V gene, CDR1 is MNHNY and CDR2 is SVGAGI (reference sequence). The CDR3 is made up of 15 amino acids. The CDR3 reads CASSSPGQANTEAFF. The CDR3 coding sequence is TGTGCCAGCAGTTCACCGGGACAGGCGAACACTGAAGCTTTCTTT.

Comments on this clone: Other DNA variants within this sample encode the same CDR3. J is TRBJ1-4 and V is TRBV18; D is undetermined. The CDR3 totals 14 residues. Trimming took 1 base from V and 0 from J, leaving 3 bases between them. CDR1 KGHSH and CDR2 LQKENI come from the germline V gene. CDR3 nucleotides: TGTGCCAGCTCACCACGGGCAACTAATGAAAAACTGTTTTTT. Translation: CASSPRATNEKLFF.

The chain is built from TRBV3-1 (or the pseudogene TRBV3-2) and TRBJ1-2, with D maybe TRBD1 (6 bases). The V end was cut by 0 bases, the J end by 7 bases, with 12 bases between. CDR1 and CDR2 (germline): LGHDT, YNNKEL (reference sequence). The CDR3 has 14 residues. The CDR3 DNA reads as TGTGCCAGCAGCCAAGAGACCTACAGGGCTGGCTACACCTTC. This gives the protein CASSQETYRAGYTF.

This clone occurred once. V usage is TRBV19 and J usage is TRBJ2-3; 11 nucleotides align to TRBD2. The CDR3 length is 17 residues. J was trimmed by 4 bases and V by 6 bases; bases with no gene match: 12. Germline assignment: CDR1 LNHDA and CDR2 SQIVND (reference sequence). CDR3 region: CASSKGVSGRAADTQYF. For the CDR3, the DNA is TGTGCCAGTAGCAAAGGGGTTAGCGGGAGGGCAGCAGATACGCAGTATTTT.

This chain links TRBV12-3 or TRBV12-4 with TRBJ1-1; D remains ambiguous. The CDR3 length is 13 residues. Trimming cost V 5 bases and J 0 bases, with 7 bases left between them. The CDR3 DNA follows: TGTGCCAGCAGTGGACGGGTGAACACTGAAGCTTTCTTT. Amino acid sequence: CASSGRVNTEAFF.

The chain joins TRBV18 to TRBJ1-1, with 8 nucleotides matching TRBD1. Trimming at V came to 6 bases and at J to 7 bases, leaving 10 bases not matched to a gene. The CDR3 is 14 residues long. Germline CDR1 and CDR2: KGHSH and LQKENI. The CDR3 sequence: CASSSRQGTYEAFF. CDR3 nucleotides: TGTGCCAGCTCGTCCAGACAGGGGACCTATGAAGCTTTCTTT.

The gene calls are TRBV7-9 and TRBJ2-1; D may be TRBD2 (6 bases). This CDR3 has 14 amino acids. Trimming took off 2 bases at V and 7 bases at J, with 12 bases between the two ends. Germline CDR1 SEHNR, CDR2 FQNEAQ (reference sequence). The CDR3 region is CASSLRGTSNEQFF. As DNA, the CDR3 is TGTGCCAGCAGCTTACGGGGGACGTCAAATGAGCAGTTCTTC.

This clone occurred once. CDR3 nucleotide sequence: TGTGCCAGCGGAGGACTAGCGAACAATGAGCAGTTCTTC. This codes for CASGGLANNEQFF. The chain employs TRBV7-2 and TRBJ2-1, with 9 bases lining up with TRBD2. CDR1 is SGHTA, CDR2 FQGNSA, per germline. Trimming removed 8 bases from V and 5 bases from J; junction bases left unmatched: 4. This CDR3 comprises 13 residues.

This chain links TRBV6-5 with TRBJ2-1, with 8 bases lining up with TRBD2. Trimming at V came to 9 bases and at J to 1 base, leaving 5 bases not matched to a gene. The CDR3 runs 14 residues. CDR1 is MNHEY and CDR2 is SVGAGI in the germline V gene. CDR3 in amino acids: CASRTSGSYNEQFF. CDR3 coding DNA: TGTGCCAGTAGAACTAGCGGATCCTACAATGAGCAGTTCTTC.

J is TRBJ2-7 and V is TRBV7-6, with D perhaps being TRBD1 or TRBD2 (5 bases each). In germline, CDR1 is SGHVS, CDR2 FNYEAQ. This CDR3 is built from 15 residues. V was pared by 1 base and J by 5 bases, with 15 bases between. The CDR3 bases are TGTGCCAGCAGCTTAGTTGGGGGTCCGAGGGACGAGCAGTACTTC. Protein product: CASSLVGGPRDEQYF.

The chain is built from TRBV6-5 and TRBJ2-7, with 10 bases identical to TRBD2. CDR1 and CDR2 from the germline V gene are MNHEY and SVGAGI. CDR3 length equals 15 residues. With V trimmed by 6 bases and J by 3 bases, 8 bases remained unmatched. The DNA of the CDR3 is TGTGCCAGCAGGTCAACTAGCGGGGTGCGCTACGAGCAGTACTTC. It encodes CASRSTSGVRYEQYF.

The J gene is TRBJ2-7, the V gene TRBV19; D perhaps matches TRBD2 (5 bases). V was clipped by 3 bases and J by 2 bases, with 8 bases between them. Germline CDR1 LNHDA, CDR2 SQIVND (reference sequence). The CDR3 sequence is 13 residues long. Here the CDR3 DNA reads TGTGCCAGTAGTATGTCCGGGGCCTACGAGCAGTACTTC. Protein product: CASSMSGAYEQYF. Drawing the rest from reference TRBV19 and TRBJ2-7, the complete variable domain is DGGITQSPKYLFRKEGQNVTLSCEQNLNHDAMYWYRQDPGQGLRLIYYSQIVNDFQKGDIAEGYSVSREKKESFPLTVTSAQKNPTAFYLCASSMSGAYEQYFGPGTRLTVT.

This CDR3 is CASSFGTSGSENEQFF. In DNA form, the CDR3 reads TGTGCCAGCTCATTTGGGACTAGCGGGAGTGAAAATGAGCAGTTCTTC. This chain links TRBV18 with TRBJ2-1, with 14 bases that match TRBD2. J was trimmed by 7 bases and V by 5 bases; bases with no gene match: 7. Germline assignment: CDR1 KGHSH and CDR2 LQKENI. The CDR3 spans 16 residues.

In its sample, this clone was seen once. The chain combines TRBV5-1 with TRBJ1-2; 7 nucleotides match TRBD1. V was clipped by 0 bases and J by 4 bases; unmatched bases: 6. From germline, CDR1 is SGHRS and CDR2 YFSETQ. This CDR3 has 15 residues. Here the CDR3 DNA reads TGCGCCAGCAGCTTGGCCCCGGGACAGTTCTATGGCTACACCTTC. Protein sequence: CASSLAPGQFYGYTF.

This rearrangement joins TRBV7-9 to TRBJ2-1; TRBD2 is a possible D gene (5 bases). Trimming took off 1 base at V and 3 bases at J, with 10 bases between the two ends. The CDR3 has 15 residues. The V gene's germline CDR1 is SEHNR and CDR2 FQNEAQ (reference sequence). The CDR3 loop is CASSLGLARYNEQFF. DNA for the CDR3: TGTGCCAGCAGCTTAGGGCTAGCACGCTACAATGAGCAGTTCTTC.

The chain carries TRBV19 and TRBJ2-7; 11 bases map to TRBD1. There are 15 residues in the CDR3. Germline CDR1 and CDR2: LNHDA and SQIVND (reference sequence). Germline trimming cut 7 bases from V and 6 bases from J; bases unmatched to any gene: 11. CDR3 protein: CASTGQGAGVREQYF. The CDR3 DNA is TGTGCCAGTACCGGACAGGGGGCGGGAGTACGCGAGCAGTACTTC.

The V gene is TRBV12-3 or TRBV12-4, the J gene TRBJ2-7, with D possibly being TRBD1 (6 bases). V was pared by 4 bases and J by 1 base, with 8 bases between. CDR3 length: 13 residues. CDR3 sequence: CASSWDISYEQYF. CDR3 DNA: TGTGCCAGCAGTTGGGACATTTCCTACGAGCAGTACTTC.

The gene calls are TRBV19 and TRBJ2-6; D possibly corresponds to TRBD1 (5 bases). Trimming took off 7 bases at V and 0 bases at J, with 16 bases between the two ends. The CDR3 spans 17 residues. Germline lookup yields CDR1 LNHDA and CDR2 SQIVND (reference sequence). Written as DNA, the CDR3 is TGTGCCAGTATGGGGTTGTTCAGGGACTCTGGGGCCAACGTCCTGACTTTC. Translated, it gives CASMGLFRDSGANVLTF. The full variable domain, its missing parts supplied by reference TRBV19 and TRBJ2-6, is DGGITQSPKYLFRKEGQNVTLSCEQNLNHDAMYWYRQDPGQGLRLIYYSQIVNDFQKGDIAEGYSVSREKKESFPLTVTSAQKNPTAFYLCASMGLFRDSGANVLTFGAGSRLTVL.

The CDR3 spells CASSYSGGGTYEQYF. The CDR3 DNA sequence: TGTGCCAGCAGTTACTCGGGCGGAGGGACCTACGAGCAGTACTTC. This chain uses TRBV6-5 with TRBJ2-7, with a possible D match to TRBD2 (6 bases). With 0 bases removed from V and 2 bases from J, the gap between germline ends came to 11 bases. Germline lookup yields CDR1 MNHEY and CDR2 SVGAGI. The CDR3 totals 15 residues.

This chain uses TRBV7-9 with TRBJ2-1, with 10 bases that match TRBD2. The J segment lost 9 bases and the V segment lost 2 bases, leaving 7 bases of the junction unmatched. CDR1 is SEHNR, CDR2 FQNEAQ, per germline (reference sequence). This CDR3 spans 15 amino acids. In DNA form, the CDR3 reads TGTGCCAGCAGCTTACTAGCGGGAGAAGCAGGTGAGCAGTTCTTC. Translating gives CASSLLAGEAGEQFF.

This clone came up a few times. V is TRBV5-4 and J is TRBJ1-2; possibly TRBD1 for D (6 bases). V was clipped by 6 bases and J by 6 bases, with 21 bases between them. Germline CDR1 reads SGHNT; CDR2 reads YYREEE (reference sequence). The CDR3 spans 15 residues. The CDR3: CASTIGGGRRNGYTF. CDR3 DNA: TGTGCCAGCACCATTGGTGGGGGGCGCCGAAATGGCTACACCTTC.

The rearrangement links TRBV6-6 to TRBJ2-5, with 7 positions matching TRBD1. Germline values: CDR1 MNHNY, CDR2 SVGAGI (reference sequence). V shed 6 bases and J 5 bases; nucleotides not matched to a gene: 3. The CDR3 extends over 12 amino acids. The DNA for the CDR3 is TGTGCCAGCAGGACAGGGTGGGAGACCCAGTACTTC. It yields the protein CASRTGWETQYF.

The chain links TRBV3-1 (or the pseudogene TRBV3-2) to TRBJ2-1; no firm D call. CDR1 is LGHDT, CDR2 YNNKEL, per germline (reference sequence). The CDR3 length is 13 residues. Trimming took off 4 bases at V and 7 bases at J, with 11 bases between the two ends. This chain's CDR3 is CASSLWVGNEQFF. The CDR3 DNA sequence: TGTGCCAGCAGCCTTTGGGTGGGGAATGAGCAGTTCTTC.

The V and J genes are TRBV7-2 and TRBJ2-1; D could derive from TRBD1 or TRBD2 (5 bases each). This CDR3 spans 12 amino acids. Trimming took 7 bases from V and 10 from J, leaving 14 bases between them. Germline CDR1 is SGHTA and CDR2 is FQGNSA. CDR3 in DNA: TGTGCCAGCACGCCGGGGCCAATCGAGCAGTTCTTC. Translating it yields CASTPGPIEQFF.

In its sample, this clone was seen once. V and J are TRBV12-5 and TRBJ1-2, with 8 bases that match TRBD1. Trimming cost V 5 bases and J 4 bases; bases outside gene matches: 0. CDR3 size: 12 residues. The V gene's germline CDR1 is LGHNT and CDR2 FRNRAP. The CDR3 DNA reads TGTGCTAGTGGTGGGACAGGCTATGGCTACACCTTC. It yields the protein CASGGTGYGYTF.

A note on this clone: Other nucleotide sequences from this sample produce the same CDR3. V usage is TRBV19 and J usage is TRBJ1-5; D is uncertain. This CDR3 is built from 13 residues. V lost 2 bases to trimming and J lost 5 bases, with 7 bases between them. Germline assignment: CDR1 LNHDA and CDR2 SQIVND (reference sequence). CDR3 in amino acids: CASSISRDQPQHF. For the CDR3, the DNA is TGTGCCAGTAGTATATCAAGGGATCAGCCCCAGCATTTT.

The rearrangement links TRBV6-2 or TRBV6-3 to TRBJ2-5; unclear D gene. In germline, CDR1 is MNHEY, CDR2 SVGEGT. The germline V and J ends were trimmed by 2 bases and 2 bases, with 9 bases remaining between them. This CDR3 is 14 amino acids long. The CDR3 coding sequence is TGTGCCAGCAGTTACAATGGGCAGCAAGAGACCCAGTACTTC. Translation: CASSYNGQQETQYF.

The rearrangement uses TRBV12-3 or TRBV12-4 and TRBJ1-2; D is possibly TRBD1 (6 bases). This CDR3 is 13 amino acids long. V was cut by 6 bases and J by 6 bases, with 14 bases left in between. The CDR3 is CASRSGPGDGYTF. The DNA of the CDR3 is TGTGCCAGCAGGTCCGGGCCAGGGGATGGCTACACCTTC.

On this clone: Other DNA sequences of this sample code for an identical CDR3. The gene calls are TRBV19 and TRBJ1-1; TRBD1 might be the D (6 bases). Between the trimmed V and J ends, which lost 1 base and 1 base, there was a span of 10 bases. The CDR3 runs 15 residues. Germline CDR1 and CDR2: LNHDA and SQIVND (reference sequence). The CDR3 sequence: CASSIGGAPNTEAFF. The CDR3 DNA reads TGTGCCAGTAGTATAGGGGGGGCGCCGAACACTGAAGCTTTCTTT.